A selection of T cell receptor beta chains follows, all from one sample in a study of post-analysis software for immune sequencing data. TCRdb analysed the PCR reads with MiXCR anew, one entry per CDR3 protein. The profile shows 700,000 to 900,000 distinct CDR3 sequences, 46% of them singletons. The sequencing sample was made of blood. These receptors originate from a girl aged 5-17 years with multiple sclerosis. The CDR3 runs from the conserved cysteine through the conserved F or W. Fields, in order: J gene, V gene, D gene, CDR3 length, clone size, CDR3 DNA, CDR3 protein. D genes are given only for firm matches. The listing skips clone size in some rows; elsewhere it reads once, few, many or a size class.

>TRBJ2-7|TRBV7-9|TRBD2|15|few
TGTGCCAGCAGCAATAGCGGGAGGCCTTCCTACGAGCAGTACTTC
CASSNSGRPSYEQYF
>TRBJ2-3|TRBV29-1|TRBD2|13|NA
TGCAGCGGCACCGGCGGGAGATCAGATACGCAGTATTTT
CSGTGGRSDTQYF
>TRBJ2-2|TRBV29-1|TRBD1|12|few
TGCAGCGTCCAGGGGGCCGACGGGGAGCTGTTTTTT
CSVQGADGELFF
>TRBJ1-1|TRBV6-1|NA|12|NA
TGTGCCAGCAAGATGAGGAACACTGAAGCTTTCTTT
CASKMRNTEAFF
>TRBJ2-7|TRBV29-1|NA|14|few
TGCAGCGTGGCCCCTTGGGGCTCGGTAAACGAGCAGTACTTC
CSVAPWGSVNEQYF
>TRBJ1-2|TRBV14|TRBD1|16|NA
TGTACCAGCAGCCAAGATTACGATTGGACAGGGAACGGCTACACCTTC
CTSSQDYDWTGNGYTF
>TRBJ2-5|TRBV20-1|NA|14|few
TGCAGTGCCTCCCGGCGGGACGCCCAAGAGACCCAGTACTTC
CSASRRDAQETQYF
>TRBJ1-2|TRBV3-1|TRBD1|15|few
TGTGCCAGCAGCCACGGGACAGGGAAGTCGGAGGGCTACACCTTC
CASSHGTGKSEGYTF
>TRBJ2-3|TRBV15|NA|14|few
TGTGCCACCAGCAGAGATCTAAGGCCAGATACGCAGTATTTT
CATSRDLRPDTQYF
>TRBJ1-1|TRBV29-1|NA|13|few
TGCAGTACCCCCCAGCCGGGGAACACTGAAGCTTTCTTT
CSTPQPGNTEAFF
>TRBJ2-3|TRBV20-1|TRBD2|15|NA
TGCAGTGCTAGCTCGACTAGCGGGGGGGCAGATACGCAGTATTTT
CSASSTSGGADTQYF
>TRBJ2-5|TRBV3-1|NA|14|NA
TGTGCCAGCAGCCAAGGGAGGGTCGGGAAGACCCAGTACTTC
CASSQGRVGKTQYF
>TRBJ1-2|TRBV3-1|TRBD1|13|few
TGTGCCAGCAGCCAAGGACAGGGCAATGGCTACACCTTC
CASSQGQGNGYTF
>TRBJ1-5|TRBV6-5|NA|13|NA
TGTGCCAGCAGTTACACCTCGGGAGAGCCCCAGCATTTT
CASSYTSGEPQHF
>TRBJ2-1|TRBV12-3/TRBV12-4|NA|16|NA
TGTGCCAGCAGCTTTACAGGGTCGAGGGGATACAATGAGCAGTTCTTC
CASSFTGSRGYNEQFF
>TRBJ2-5|TRBV20-1|TRBD2|16|NA
TGCAGTGCTAGAGATGAGCTAGCGGGAGAATCAGAGACCCAGTACTTC
CSARDELAGESETQYF
>TRBJ2-6|TRBV5-1|NA|15|few
TGCGCCAGCAGCCCCAGGGGTGCTGGGGCCAACGTCCTGACTTTC
CASSPRGAGANVLTF
>TRBJ2-1|TRBV24-1|TRBD2|13|NA
TGTGCCACCAGGCTAGCGGCCAACAATGAGCAGTTCTTC
CATRLAANNEQFF
>TRBJ2-3|TRBV24-1|TRBD2|17|NA
TGTGCCACCAGTGATCCCGGGACTAGCGGGAGCACAGATACGCAGTATTTT
CATSDPGTSGSTDTQYF
>TRBJ2-5|TRBV11-2|NA|15|few
TGTGCCAGCAGCTATTGGACCGGGAGCCAAGAGACCCAGTACTTC
CASSYWTGSQETQYF
>TRBJ2-5|TRBV3-1|NA|15|NA
TGTGCCAGCAGCCAAGATAGGGGGAGTGGATATGAGCAGTACTTC
CASSQDRGSGYEQYF
>TRBJ2-7|TRBV30|NA|12|NA
TGTGCCTGGAGTGGCGGGCCCCGCGAGCAGTACTTC
CAWSGGPREQYF
>TRBJ2-7|TRBV20-1|TRBD1|13|NA
TGCAGTGCTCCCGGGACAGGGGAATACGAGCAGTACTTC
CSAPGTGEYEQYF
>TRBJ2-7|TRBV2|NA|15|few
TGTGCCAGCAGTGACCCAACTAGCTACTCCTACGAGCAGTACTTC
CASSDPTSYSYEQYF
>TRBJ2-7|TRBV6-4|TRBD2|15|NA
TGTGCCAGCAGTGTAGAGGCTAGCGGATTATACGAGCAGTACTTC
CASSVEASGLYEQYF
>TRBJ2-7|TRBV5-6|NA|14|few
TGTGCCAGCAGCTTGTTACGGGATGGATTCGAGCAGTACTTC
CASSLLRDGFEQYF
>TRBJ1-4|TRBV28|NA|16|NA
TGTGCCAGCAGTTTAATCCCCCCTGCAACTAATGAAAAACTGTTTTTT
CASSLIPPATNEKLFF
>TRBJ2-7|TRBV28|NA|14|few
TGTGCCAGCAGTCCTCAACAGGGCGCGTACGAGCAGTACTTC
CASSPQQGAYEQYF
>TRBJ2-5|TRBV4-1|TRBD2|16|NA
TGCGCCAGCAGCCAAGTAGGGGCTAGCGGGATAGAGACCCAGTACTTC
CASSQVGASGIETQYF
>TRBJ2-7|TRBV7-2|NA|15|NA
TGTGCCAGCAGCCCCGGGCCTAGTCGCCCCTACGAGCAGTACTTC
CASSPGPSRPYEQYF
>TRBJ1-4|TRBV7-2|TRBD1|15|once
TGTGCCAGCAGCACCCACCCCAAGACAGGGGGAAAACTGTTTTTT
CASSTHPKTGGKLFF
>TRBJ2-3|TRBV12-3/TRBV12-4|NA|14|NA
TGTGCCAGCGGGGTCAGGGGACCCACAGATACGCAGTATTTT
CASGVRGPTDTQYF
>TRBJ2-1|TRBV5-1|NA|16|NA
TGCGCCAGCAGCTTGGTAGCAGGGGCCCCCTACAATGAGCAGTTCTTC
CASSLVAGAPYNEQFF
>TRBJ1-6|TRBV7-9|TRBD1|15|few
TGTGCCAGCAGCCTGCACAGGGGGCAAAATTCACCCCTCCACTTT
CASSLHRGQNSPLHF
>TRBJ2-1|TRBV3-1|NA|16|few
TGTGCCAGCAGCCAAGGGGCAGGGACCTCCTACAATGAGCAGTTCTTC
CASSQGAGTSYNEQFF
>TRBJ2-1|TRBV2|NA|15|NA
TGTGCCAGCACCCCAAGGGGCTTTCAGGGAAATGAGCAGTTCTTC
CASTPRGFQGNEQFF
>TRBJ2-5|TRBV20-1|NA|15|NA
TGCAGTGCTCTTGAGGGACTTCAGTACCAAGAGACCCAGTACTTC
CSALEGLQYQETQYF
>TRBJ2-3|TRBV27|NA|15|NA
TGTGCCAGCACCCGTCTCCCACTGAGCACAGATACGCAGTATTTT
CASTRLPLSTDTQYF
>TRBJ1-1|TRBV4-1|NA|15|few
TGCGCCAGCAGCCCCGTTTTGACAGATTACACTGAAGCTTTCTTT
CASSPVLTDYTEAFF
>TRBJ2-3|TRBV7-9|TRBD1|16|few
TGTGCCAGCAGCTCCCACGCATCCGGGACAGGGAATACGCAGTATTTT
CASSSHASGTGNTQYF
>TRBJ1-2|TRBV6-5|NA|15|few
TGTGCCAGCAGTTACCGGGGCACAGGGCACGATGGCTACACCTTC
CASSYRGTGHDGYTF
>TRBJ2-7|TRBV5-1|NA|15|NA
TGCGCCAGCAGCTTGGCACCCAGCCCAACCTACGAGCAGTACTTC
CASSLAPSPTYEQYF
>TRBJ1-1|TRBV19|NA|17|NA
TGTGCCAGTAGTACCCTGGGCGGCTCGACGTTCACTACTGAAGCTTTCTTT
CASSTLGGSTFTTEAFF
>TRBJ2-5|TRBV7-2|NA|16|few
TGTGCCAGCAGCTTACCGGGGACACCGCCGCAAGAGACCCAGTACTTC
CASSLPGTPPQETQYF
>TRBJ1-3|TRBV6-5|NA|14|NA
TGTGCCAGCAGTTACGGGGACCAGAGAAACACCAGATATTTT
CASSYGDQRNTRYF
>TRBJ2-7|TRBV5-1|NA|17|NA
TGCGCCAGCAGCTTGGATTGGCGGGACGCCTCCTACAATGAGCAGTACTTC
CASSLDWRDASYNEQYF
>TRBJ2-7|TRBV2|NA|15|NA
TGTGCCAGCAGTGAAGGGAGTCTGTCTCGGGGCGAGCAGTACTTC
CASSEGSLSRGEQYF
>TRBJ2-1|TRBV4-2|NA|15|NA
TGTGCCAGCAGCCAAAATTTCGGGGGCTACAATGAGCAGTTCTTC
CASSQNFGGYNEQFF
>TRBJ2-1|TRBV20-1|NA|13|many
TGCAGTGCTAGCGGCGGATCCTACAATGAGCAGTTCTTC
CSASGGSYNEQFF
>TRBJ2-1|TRBV20-1|NA|12|NA
TGCAGTGCTAGAACAGGGAGGGATGAGCAGTTCTTC
CSARTGRDEQFF